The T cell receptor (beta chain) under discussion was sequenced for a study of T cells in Graves' hyperthyroidism and ophthalmopathy. This CDR3 is built from 14 residues. CDR1 is SGHRS, CDR2 YFSETQ, per germline. Trimming removed 0 bases at V and 5 bases at J, with 12 bases between. For Graves' hyperthyroidism to be stable, ophthalmopathy could not progress within 18 months. RNA transcripts served as the template for amplifying TCR beta CDR3 regions. Primed by the HTBI set, a first-round RT-PCR was run on the TCR CDR3. TCRdb analysed the multiplex PCR reads with MiXCR anew, one entry per CDR3 protein. The top ten clones hold about 3.8% of a sample with 600,000 to 650,000 distinct CDR3 sequences, 16% of them seen once.

The receptor's source is a woman younger than 45 with Graves' hyperthyroidism. The chain recombines TRBV5-1 with TRBJ2-7; weak D call: TRBD1 (6 bases). The sample was blood. In DNA, the CDR3 is TGCGCCAGCAGCTTGGGACAGGTGTCCCACGAGCAGTACTTC. Its translation is CASSLGQVSHEQYF.